This T cell receptor beta chain was recorded in a study of beta chain features in type 1 diabetes. Study results and caveats: In patients and controls equally, PCR might favor templates that are shorter. HLA influence on TCRB rearrangement stayed unresolved here. Researchers cautioned that cDNA sequencing could over-represent cells with high TCR expression. The VDJ junctions of type 1 diabetes patients carried fewer insertions and more deletions.

Every isolated RNA sample was fully reverse transcribed, so sequencing captured expressed TCRB transcripts. The protocol was immunoSEQ multiplex PCR, while the TCRdb copy is restricted to in-frame clones and leaves out a portion. The sample has 250,000 to 350,000 clones, 9.5% to 12% seen once. The CDR3 loop spans 16 amino acids. Germline CDR1 and CDR2: LGHNA and YSLEER. Trimming removed 0 bases from V and 6 bases from J; junction bases left unmatched: 11. A word on this clone: Antigen specificity is unknown.

What was sequenced was naive CD4+ T cells from blood. The receptor comes from a woman aged 25-40 years in good health. This chain uses TRBV4-3 with TRBJ2-7; 7 bases match TRBD1. The DNA of the CDR3 is TGCGCCAGCAGCCAAGATGGGTCTGCAGGGGGTGCCGAGCAGTACTTC. It specifies CASSQDGSAGGAEQYF.